Presented here are 19 T cell receptor beta chains from one specimen sequenced in a study of shared T cell receptors in the human thymus. The assay was immunoSEQ multiplex PCR, and TCRdb's table has in-frame clones only and misses some. The table lists approximately 730,000 clones, 80% to 90% of them singletons. These data also featured in a second study, about human thymus T cells.

Sequencing input: thymocytes. These receptors came from a girl under two years old with a congenital heart defect.

The chain has TRBV4-1 and TRBJ2-1; a possible D gene is TRBD2 (5 bases). CDR1 is MGHRA, CDR2 YSYEKL, per germline. V was pared by 1 base and J by 7 bases, with 17 bases between. This CDR3 comprises 16 residues. The CDR3 nucleotides read TGCGCCAGCAGCCAAGGGCGGGTGGCTCTGTGGAATGAGCAGTTCTTC. It specifies CASSQGRVALWNEQFF.

The J gene is TRBJ1-6, the V gene TRBV19; D uncertain. V was trimmed by 1 base and J by 10 bases, leaving 8 bases between them. The V gene's germline CDR1 is LNHDA and CDR2 SQIVND (reference sequence). The CDR3 spans 13 residues. The CDR3 DNA reads TGTGCCAGTAGTATAGTAGATAGATCACCCCTCCACTTT. Translating it yields CASSIVDRSPLHF.

This clone was detected a few times. DNA of the CDR3: TGTGCCAGCAGTGAAGAGGCTAGCGGGGGGTTCGAGCAGTACTTC. Protein sequence: CASSEEASGGFEQYF. The chain combines TRBV6-1 with TRBJ2-7; 11 bases map to TRBD2. This CDR3 region has 15 residues. Losses at the gene ends were 1 base for V and 6 bases for J; bases not matched to a gene: 5. From germline, CDR1 is MNHNS and CDR2 SASEGT.

This rearrangement joins TRBV25-1 to TRBJ2-3, with a weak D call TRBD1 (6 bases). V dropped 2 bases and J dropped 2 bases, with 11 bases sitting between them. Germline V lookup: CDR1 MGHDK, CDR2 SYGVNS. This CDR3 spans 15 amino acids. In DNA form, the CDR3 reads TGTGCCAGCAGTGAACAGACAGGACCCACAGATACGCAGTATTTT. It translates to CASSEQTGPTDTQYF.

In this sample, this clone turned up once. This chain joins TRBV19 and TRBJ1-1, with D possibly being TRBD1 (6 bases). Germline assignment: CDR1 LNHDA and CDR2 SQIVND (reference sequence). There are 14 residues in the CDR3. Trimming left V 6 bases short and J 5 bases short, with 16 bases between. The DNA for the CDR3 is TGTGCCAGTAGGGACGAGGGGGAAGAAACTGAAGCTTTCTTT. Protein: CASRDEGEETEAFF.

This clone has more than one count but fewer than ten. The V and J genes are TRBV28 and TRBJ1-3; maybe TRBD1 (5 bases). V lost 5 bases, J lost 4 bases, and 12 bases lay in between. The germline V gene encodes CDR1 MDHEN and CDR2 SYDVKM. The CDR3 spans 14 residues. The CDR3 loop is CASSPRTGGNTIYF. In DNA, the CDR3 is TGTGCCAGCAGTCCGCGTACAGGAGGAAACACCATATATTTT.

The rearrangement uses TRBV29-1 and TRBJ1-1; perhaps TRBD1 as D (5 bases). The CDR3 has 17 residues. Deletions cut 3 bases from V and 1 base from J, with 21 bases between. Germline V gene data show CDR1 as SQVTM and CDR2 as ANQGSEA. CDR3 protein: CSVEAGFKGRPNTEAFF. The CDR3 bases are TGCAGCGTTGAGGCAGGGTTTAAGGGTAGGCCGAACACTGAAGCTTTCTTT.

The chain has TRBV2 and TRBJ1-5; D gene ambiguous. Germline-derived CDR1 and CDR2 are SNHLY and FYNNEI. Trimming shortened V by 0 bases and J by 0 bases, and 24 bases separated the two germline ends. This CDR3 has 21 amino acids. The CDR3 DNA reads as TGTGCCAGCAGTGAAGCCGGATTGGGTTTCAAAGGCGGTTATAGCAATCAGCCCCAGCATTTT. Residues: CASSEAGLGFKGGYSNQPQHF.

The J gene is TRBJ2-4, the V gene TRBV4-1; 9 bases fit TRBD1. The germline gives CDR1 MGHRA, CDR2 YSYEKL. J was trimmed by 9 bases and V by 0 bases; bases with no gene match: 9. This CDR3 comprises 16 residues. The CDR3 region has the DNA TGCGCCAGCAGCCAAGATATTACAGGGGGCCTGAGCATTCAGTACTTC. It specifies CASSQDITGGLSIQYF.

This chain connects TRBV2 to TRBJ1-4; D unresolved. CDR1 and CDR2 from the germline V gene are SNHLY and FYNNEI. This CDR3 contains 13 residues. V dropped 4 bases and J dropped 4 bases, with 7 bases sitting between them. The CDR3 loop is CASSGGSNEKLFF. CDR3 nucleotides: TGTGCCAGCAGTGGTGGGAGTAATGAAAAACTGTTTTTT.

This clone has only one observation. The rearrangement uses TRBV6-6 and TRBJ1-2; D unresolved. In germline, CDR1 is MNHNY, CDR2 SVGAGI (reference sequence). CDR3 length equals 10 residues. Trimming took 10 bases from V and 10 from J, leaving 13 bases between them. CDR3 loop: CATGPGDYTF. The DNA of the CDR3 is TGTGCCACGGGTCCGGGTGACTACACCTTC.

The chain links TRBV28 to TRBJ1-2; a possible D gene is TRBD1 (5 bases). Trimming cost V 3 bases and J 6 bases, with 17 bases left between them. CDR3 length: 15 amino acids. CDR1 and CDR2 (germline): MDHEN, SYDVKM. The CDR3 DNA is TGTGCCAGCAGTTTGGCGGGGGACTCCTCCCATGGCTACACCTTC. Translating gives CASSLAGDSSHGYTF.

The chain couples TRBV6-5 to TRBJ1-3; 7 nucleotides align to TRBD1. CDR1 is MNHEY, CDR2 SVGAGI, per germline. The J segment lost 3 bases and the V segment lost 9 bases, leaving 8 bases of the junction unmatched. The CDR3 is made up of 14 amino acids. CDR3 coding DNA: TGTGCCAGTTCCCCCGGGACAGTTGGAAACACCATATATTTT. Its protein is CASSPGTVGNTIYF.

V usage is TRBV7-2 and J usage is TRBJ2-7; 7 positions agree with TRBD1. The germline gives CDR1 SGHTA, CDR2 FQGNSA. V dropped 6 bases and J dropped 3; count of bases not matched to a gene: 11. This CDR3 spans 15 amino acids. CDR3 region: CASSTWTGSGYEQYF. CDR3 DNA: TGTGCCAGCAGTACCTGGACAGGCTCCGGCTACGAGCAGTACTTC.

The chain links TRBV28 to TRBJ2-3, with D unclear. Germline V CDR1 and CDR2: MDHEN, SYDVKM. The CDR3 is 15 residues long. Trimming shortened V by 6 bases and J by 0 bases, and 13 bases separated the two germline ends. The CDR3 DNA reads as TGTGCCAGCAGCTATCTAGGCCCTAGCACAGATACGCAGTATTTT. Protein: CASSYLGPSTDTQYF.

This sequence joins TRBV5-4 and TRBJ2-7, with 8 bases lining up with TRBD2. After removal of 0 bases from V and 3 bases from J, the junction contained 11 bases not matched to a gene. The CDR3 is 17 residues long. The V gene's germline CDR1 is SGHNT and CDR2 YYREEE (reference sequence). CDR3 amino acids: CASSLDNDIAGNYEQYF. The CDR3 bases are TGTGCCAGCAGCTTGGACAACGACATAGCGGGGAACTACGAGCAGTACTTC.

The rearrangement joins TRBV27 to TRBJ1-1; TRBD1 might be the D (5 bases). CDR3 size: 13 residues. V lost 7 bases to trimming and J lost 3 bases, with 12 bases between them. From germline, CDR1 is MNHEY and CDR2 SMNVEV (reference sequence). The CDR3: CASTGGPYTEAFF. The DNA for the CDR3 is TGTGCCAGCACGGGGGGTCCCTACACTGAAGCTTTCTTT.

V gene TRBV4-1 combines with J gene TRBJ1-5; D possibly corresponds to TRBD1 (6 bases). CDR1 is MGHRA and CDR2 is YSYEKL in the germline V gene. Deletions cut 4 bases from V and 2 bases from J, with 21 bases between. The CDR3 sequence is 18 residues long. In DNA form, the CDR3 reads TGCGCCAGCAGCCCAACACTCACAGGGTTTCGGGGCAATCAGCCCCAGCATTTT. Protein sequence: CASSPTLTGFRGNQPQHF.

This clone has only one observation. The rearrangement uses TRBV5-1 and TRBJ1-1; D might be TRBD1 (5 bases). The CDR3 loop spans 16 amino acids. Per germline, CDR1 SGHRS and CDR2 YFSETQ. V was pared by 0 bases and J by 3 bases, with 15 bases between. CDR3 nucleotide sequence: TGCGCCAGCAGCTTGGAGGAGGGGCAAAGGCACACTGAAGCTTTCTTT. It specifies CASSLEEGQRHTEAFF.